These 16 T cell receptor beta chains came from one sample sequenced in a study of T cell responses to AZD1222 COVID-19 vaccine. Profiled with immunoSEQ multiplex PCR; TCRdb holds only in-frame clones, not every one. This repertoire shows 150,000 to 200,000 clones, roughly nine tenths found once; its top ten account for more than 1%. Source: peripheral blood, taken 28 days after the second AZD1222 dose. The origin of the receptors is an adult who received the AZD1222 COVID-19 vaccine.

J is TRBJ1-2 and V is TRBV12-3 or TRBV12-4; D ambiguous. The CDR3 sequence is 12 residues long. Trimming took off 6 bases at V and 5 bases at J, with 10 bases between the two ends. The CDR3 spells CASSPEGYGYTF. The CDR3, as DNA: TGTGCCAGCAGCCCCGAAGGGTATGGCTACACCTTC.

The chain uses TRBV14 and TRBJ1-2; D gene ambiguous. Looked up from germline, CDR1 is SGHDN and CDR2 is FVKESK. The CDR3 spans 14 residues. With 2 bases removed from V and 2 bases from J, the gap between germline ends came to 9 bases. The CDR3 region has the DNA TGTGCCAGCAGCCAATTTGCGATCAACTATGGCTACACCTTC. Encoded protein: CASSQFAINYGYTF.

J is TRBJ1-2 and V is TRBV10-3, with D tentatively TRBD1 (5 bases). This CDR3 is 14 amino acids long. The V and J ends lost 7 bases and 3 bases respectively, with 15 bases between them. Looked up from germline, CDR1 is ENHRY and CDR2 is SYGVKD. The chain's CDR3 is CAITGGGADYGYTF. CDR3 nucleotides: TGTGCCATCACCGGAGGAGGGGCCGACTATGGCTACACCTTC.

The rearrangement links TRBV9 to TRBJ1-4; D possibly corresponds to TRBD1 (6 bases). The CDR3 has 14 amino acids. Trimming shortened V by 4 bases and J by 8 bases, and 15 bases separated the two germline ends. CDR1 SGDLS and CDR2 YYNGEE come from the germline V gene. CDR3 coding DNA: TGTGCCAGCAGCCCGGGGGGGCTCGGGGAAAAACTGTTTTTT. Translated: CASSPGGLGEKLFF. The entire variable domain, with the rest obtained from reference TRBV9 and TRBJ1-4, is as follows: DSGVTQTPKHLITATGQRVTLRCSPRSGDLSVYWYQQSLDQGLQFLIQYYNGEERAKGNILERFSAQQFPDLHSELNLSSLELGDSALYFCASSPGGLGEKLFFGSGTQLSVL.

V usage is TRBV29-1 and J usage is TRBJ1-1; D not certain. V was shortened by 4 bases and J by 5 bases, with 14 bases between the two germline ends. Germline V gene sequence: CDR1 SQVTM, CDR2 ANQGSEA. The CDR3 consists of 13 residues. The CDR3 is CSVVNPLLTEAFF. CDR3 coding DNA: TGCAGCGTTGTCAATCCCTTATTGACTGAAGCTTTCTTT. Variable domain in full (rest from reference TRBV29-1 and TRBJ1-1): SAVISQKPSRDICQRGTSLTIQCQVDSQVTMMFWYRQQPGQSLTLIATANQGSEATYESGFVIDKFPISRPNLTFSTLTVSNMSPEDSSIYLCSVVNPLLTEAFFGQGTRLTVV.

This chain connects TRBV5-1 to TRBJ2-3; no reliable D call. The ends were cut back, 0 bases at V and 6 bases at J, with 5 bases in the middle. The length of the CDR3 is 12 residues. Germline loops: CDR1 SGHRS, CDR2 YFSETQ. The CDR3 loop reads CASSLEADTQYF. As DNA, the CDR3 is TGCGCCAGCAGCTTGGAGGCGGATACGCAGTATTTT.

In nucleotides, the CDR3 is TGTGCCAGCAGCCAAGATCTGTTGAACACTGAAGCTTTCTTT. Protein: CASSQDLLNTEAFF. The V and J genes are TRBV3-1 (or the pseudogene TRBV3-2) and TRBJ1-1, with D unresolved. Between the trimmed V and J ends, which lost 0 bases and 0 bases, there was a span of 5 bases. The CDR3 is 14 amino acids. Germline-derived CDR1 and CDR2 are LGHDT and YNNKEL (reference sequence).

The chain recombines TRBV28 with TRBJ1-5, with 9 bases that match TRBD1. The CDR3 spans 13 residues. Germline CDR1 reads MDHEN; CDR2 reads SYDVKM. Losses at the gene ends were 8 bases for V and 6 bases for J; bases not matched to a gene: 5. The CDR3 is CASAGTGSQPQHF. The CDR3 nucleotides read TGTGCCAGCGCCGGGACAGGGAGTCAGCCCCAGCATTTT.

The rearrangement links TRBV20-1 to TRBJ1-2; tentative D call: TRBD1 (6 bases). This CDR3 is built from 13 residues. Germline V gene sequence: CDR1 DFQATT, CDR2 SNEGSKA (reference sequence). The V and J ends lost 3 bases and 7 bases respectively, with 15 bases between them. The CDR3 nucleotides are TGCAGTGCTAGTGCTCAGGGGACGGTTGGCTACACCTTC. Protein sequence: CSASAQGTVGYTF.

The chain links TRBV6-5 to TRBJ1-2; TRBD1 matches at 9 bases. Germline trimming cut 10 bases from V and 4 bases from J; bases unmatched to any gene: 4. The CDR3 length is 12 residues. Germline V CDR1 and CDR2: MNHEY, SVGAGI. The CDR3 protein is CATGTGFYGYTF. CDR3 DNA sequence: TGTGCCACCGGGACAGGGTTCTATGGCTACACCTTC.

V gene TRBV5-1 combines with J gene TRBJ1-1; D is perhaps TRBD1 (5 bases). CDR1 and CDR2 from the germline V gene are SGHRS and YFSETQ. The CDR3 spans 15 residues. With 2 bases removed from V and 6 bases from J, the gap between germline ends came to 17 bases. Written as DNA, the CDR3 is TGCGCCAGCAGCTTAACCAGACAGTCCAACGCTGAAGCTTTCTTT. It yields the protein CASSLTRQSNAEAFF.

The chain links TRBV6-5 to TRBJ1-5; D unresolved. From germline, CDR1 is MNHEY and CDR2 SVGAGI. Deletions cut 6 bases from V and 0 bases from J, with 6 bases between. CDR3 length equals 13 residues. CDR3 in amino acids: CASRSISNQPQHF. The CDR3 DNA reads TGTGCCAGCAGGTCAATTAGCAATCAGCCCCAGCATTTT.

CDR3 nucleotides: TGTGCCAGCAGCTTGGGAATGACCACTGAAGCTTTCTTT. It encodes CASSLGMTTEAFF. This rearrangement joins TRBV5-5 to TRBJ1-1; D unclear. Trimming cost V 0 bases and J 4 bases, with 7 bases left between them. CDR3 length: 13 amino acids. CDR1 and CDR2 (germline): SGHKS, YYEKEE (reference sequence).

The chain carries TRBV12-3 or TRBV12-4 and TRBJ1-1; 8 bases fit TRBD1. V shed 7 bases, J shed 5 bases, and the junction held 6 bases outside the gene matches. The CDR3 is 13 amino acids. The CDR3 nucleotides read TGTGCCAGCACTTTGACAGGGGTGACTGAAGCTTTCTTT. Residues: CASTLTGVTEAFF.

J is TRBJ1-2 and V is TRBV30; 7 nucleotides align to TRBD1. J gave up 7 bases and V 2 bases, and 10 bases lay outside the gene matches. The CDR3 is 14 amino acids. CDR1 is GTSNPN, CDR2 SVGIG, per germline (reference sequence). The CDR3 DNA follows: TGTGCCTGGAGTCGACAGGGTCCTTGGAGTGGCTACACCTTC. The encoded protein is CAWSRQGPWSGYTF.

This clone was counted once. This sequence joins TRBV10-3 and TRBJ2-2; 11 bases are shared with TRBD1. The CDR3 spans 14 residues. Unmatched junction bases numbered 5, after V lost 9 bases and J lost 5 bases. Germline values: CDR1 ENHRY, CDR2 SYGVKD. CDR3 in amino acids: CAICRDRGTGELFF. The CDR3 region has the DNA TGTGCCATTTGCCGGGACAGGGGGACCGGGGAGCTGTTTTTT.